What follows are 27 T cell receptor beta chains derived from one specimen sequenced in a study of low-dose radiotherapy and immunotherapy resistance in tumors. Time point here: before trial treatment. Both TCRalpha and TCRbeta chains were reverse transcribed with V-gene-specific primers. TCRs were amplified for around 21 PCR cycles with a constant-region primer and V-primer adapter. TCRdb reprocessed the reads with MiXCR, giving one entry per CDR3 protein. The data show some 71,000 distinct CDR3 sequences, with around a third seen just once and over 8.5% held by the top ten. The starting material was PBMCs, obtained before treatment. The receptors were sampled from a female donor with ovarian cancer.

This clonotype was seen many times. The rearrangement links TRBV28 to TRBJ1-2; no clear D. From germline, CDR1 is MDHEN and CDR2 SYDVKM. Deletions cut 6 bases from V and 3 bases from J, with 8 bases between. CDR3 size: 12 residues. The CDR3, as DNA: TGTGCCAGCAGACGGGAATACTATGGCTACACCTTC. This gives the protein CASRREYYGYTF.

The chain has TRBV10-3 and TRBJ2-4, with D perhaps matching TRBD1 or TRBD2 (6 bases each). The ends were cut back, 10 bases at V and 1 base at J, with 17 bases in the middle. The CDR3 has 15 residues. Looked up from germline, CDR1 is ENHRY and CDR2 is SYGVKD. CDR3 loop: CATHPSGAAKNIQYF. The CDR3 DNA reads as TGTGCCACCCACCCGTCGGGGGCTGCCAAAAACATTCAGTACTTC.

This clonotype was counted ten times or more. The chain uses TRBV30 and TRBJ2-1; D tentatively fits TRBD1 or TRBD2 (6 bases each). This CDR3 region has 14 residues. Trimming cost V 8 bases and J 0 bases, with 14 bases left between them. The germline CDR1 and CDR2 sequences are GTSNPN and SVGIG (reference sequence). The CDR3 DNA sequence: TGTGCCGGCATAGCGGACAGCTCCTACAATGAGCAGTTCTTC. This sequence encodes CAGIADSSYNEQFF.

This clonotype was picked up one time. The chain employs TRBV9 and TRBJ2-5, with TRBD2 identical over 9 bases. The CDR3 contains 15 residues. Germline V CDR1 and CDR2: SGDLS, YYNGEE. The V gene end was trimmed by 3 bases and the J gene end by 2 bases; junction bases not matched to a gene: 5. The CDR3 region is CASSALAGPQETQYF. The CDR3 DNA is TGTGCCAGCAGCGCCCTAGCGGGGCCACAAGAGACCCAGTACTTC.

This clonotype appeared many times. This chain uses TRBV6-6 with TRBJ1-1, with 8 bases fitting TRBD1. With V trimmed by 5 bases and J by 3 bases, 5 bases remained unmatched. The CDR3 is made up of 14 amino acids. Germline loops: CDR1 MNHNY, CDR2 SVGAGI (reference sequence). DNA for the CDR3: TGTGCCAGCAGTGTCCAGGGGGCCGACACTGAAGCTTTCTTT. Protein: CASSVQGADTEAFF.

The chain employs TRBV19 and TRBJ1-1; no clear D gene. The V end lost 7 bases, the J end lost 5 bases, and 8 bases lay between the germline ends. Looked up from germline, CDR1 is LNHDA and CDR2 is SQIVND (reference sequence). The CDR3 spans 11 residues. The CDR3 sequence is CASKRGTEAFF. The DNA for the CDR3 is TGTGCCAGTAAGCGAGGAACTGAAGCTTTCTTT.

As for this clonotype: A much larger clone differs from this one at a single base, so this may be a read error. The CDR3 region is CASTLRPLGDEQFF. CDR3 bases: TGTGCCAGCACCCTTCGACCCCTGGGCGATGAGCAGTTCTTC. V and J are TRBV6-1 and TRBJ2-1, with D unresolved. V lost 7 bases and J 8 bases, leaving 18 bases between the germline ends. The CDR3 is made up of 14 amino acids. Looked up from germline, CDR1 is MNHNS and CDR2 is SASEGT.

A single count supports this clonotype. A far larger clone is a single base away, which makes a read error likely. The chain recombines TRBV5-3 with TRBJ2-7; a weak D match, TRBD2 (5 bases). TRBV5-3 is treated as an ORF (open reading frame) with a function not yet certain. Deletions cut 8 bases from V and 3 bases from J, with 21 bases between. The CDR3 extends over 15 amino acids. This CDR3 reads CASGLGRVRGYEQYF. For the CDR3, the DNA is TGTGCCAGCGGCTTAGGGCGGGTTCGAGGCTACGAGCAGTACTTC.

V gene TRBV10-3 combines with J gene TRBJ1-1; D is possibly TRBD1 (5 bases). This CDR3 has 15 residues. V was trimmed by 2 bases and J by 1 base, leaving 11 bases between them. Germline V lookup: CDR1 ENHRY, CDR2 SYGVKD. CDR3 coding DNA: TGTGCCATCAGTGAGCGAGACAGTGAGAACACTGAAGCTTTCTTT. Translation gives CAISERDSENTEAFF.

The table lists this clonotype with a few counts. The rearrangement uses TRBV12-5 and TRBJ1-1; D call uncertain. This CDR3 region has 12 residues. From germline, CDR1 is LGHNT and CDR2 FRNRAP. V was shortened by 5 bases and J by 3 bases, with 7 bases between the two germline ends. The CDR3 DNA follows: TGTGCTAGTGGTGACGGGTACACTGAAGCTTTCTTT. This codes for CASGDGYTEAFF.

Ten or more counts support this clonotype. V usage is TRBV24-1 and J usage is TRBJ1-2; 12 nucleotides align to TRBD1. V lost 3 bases to trimming and J lost 5 bases; unmatched junction nucleotides: 6. From germline, CDR1 is KGHDR and CDR2 SFDVKD. This CDR3 is built from 16 residues. CDR3 DNA: TGTGCCACCAGTGATCCTCCGGGACAGGGGGCGTATGGCTACACCTTC. It yields the protein CATSDPPGQGAYGYTF.

This clonotype was seen once. CDR3 sequence (DNA): TGTGCCATCAAAGACAGGGGCCCTCCCAACACTGAAGCTTTCTTT. Amino acids: CAIKDRGPPNTEAFF. The gene calls are TRBV10-3 and TRBJ1-1; TRBD1 agrees at 8 bases. The CDR3 length is 15 residues. V lost 7 bases and J lost 2; bases outside the gene matches: 9. Germline CDR1 reads ENHRY; CDR2 reads SYGVKD.

This clonotype turned up a few times. The chain recombines TRBV28 with TRBJ1-2; TRBD1 matches at 12 bases. V lost 5 bases, J lost 6 bases, and 7 bases stayed unmatched. The CDR3 loop spans 15 amino acids. Per the germline V gene, CDR1 is MDHEN and CDR2 is SYDVKM. CDR3 sequence reads: CASSRWDRGPHGYTF. The CDR3 nucleotides are TGTGCCAGCAGTAGGTGGGACAGGGGGCCTCATGGCTACACCTTC.

This clonotype came up many times. The chain couples TRBV7-8 to TRBJ1-2; 8 positions agree with TRBD1. Trimming cost V 4 bases and J 5 bases; bases outside gene matches: 9. The germline gives CDR1 SGHVS, CDR2 FQNEAQ. CDR3 length equals 15 residues. The CDR3 loop reads CASSSGTGGLYGYTF. CDR3 DNA: TGTGCCAGCAGCTCAGGGACAGGAGGTCTATATGGCTACACCTTC.

The chain recombines TRBV7-2 with TRBJ2-1; 7 bases fit TRBD1. The trim removed 2 bases at V and 5 bases at J, leaving 6 bases unmatched. CDR3 size: 15 residues. CDR1 SGHTA and CDR2 FQGNSA come from the germline V gene. The CDR3 sequence: CASSLRGPGNNEQFF. Here the CDR3 DNA reads TGTGCCAGCAGCTTAAGGGGGCCCGGGAACAATGAGCAGTTCTTC.

The table lists this clonotype with many counts. The V and J genes are TRBV7-6 and TRBJ2-1; 7 positions match TRBD2. This CDR3 comprises 14 residues. Germline CDR1 is SGHVS and CDR2 is FNYEAQ. Trimming at V came to 0 bases and at J to 6 bases, leaving 2 bases not matched to a gene. CDR3 sequence: CASSLAGGSNEQFF. The CDR3 DNA is TGTGCCAGCAGCTTAGCGGGCGGGAGCAATGAGCAGTTCTTC.

This clonotype appeared many times. V usage is TRBV19 and J usage is TRBJ1-2; D uncertain. Germline-derived CDR1 and CDR2 are LNHDA and SQIVND (reference sequence). This CDR3 region has 13 residues. Trimming removed 1 base at V and 0 bases at J, with 3 bases between. The CDR3 reads CASSIGANYGYTF. The CDR3 coding sequence is TGTGCCAGTAGTATAGGGGCTAACTATGGCTACACCTTC. Supplemented by reference TRBV19 and TRBJ1-2, the full variable domain reads DGGITQSPKYLFRKEGQNVTLSCEQNLNHDAMYWYRQDPGQGLRLIYYSQIVNDFQKGDIAEGYSVSREKKESFPLTVTSAQKNPTAFYLCASSIGANYGYTFGSGTRLTVV.

J is TRBJ1-1 and V is TRBV5-6; 7 positions match TRBD1. CDR3 length: 14 residues. The ends lost 1 base at V and 5 bases at J; junction bases unmatched: 5. Germline V gene lookup returns CDR1 SGHDT and CDR2 YYEEEE. CDR3 nucleotide sequence: TGTGCCAGCAGCTTGTACGACAGGGAGACTGAAGCTTTCTTT. It yields the protein CASSLYDRETEAFF. The full variable domain, with the rest looked up from reference TRBV5-6 and TRBJ1-1, is DAGVTQSPTHLIKTRGQQVTLRCSPKSGHDTVSWYQQALGQGPQFIFQYYEEEERQRGNFPDRFSGHQFPNYSSELNVNALLLGDSALYLCASSLYDRETEAFFGQGTRLTVV.

The chain recombines TRBV5-4 with TRBJ2-3, with D hard to call. V lost 4 bases and J 2 bases, leaving 8 bases between the germline ends. Germline V gene lookup returns CDR1 SGHNT and CDR2 YYREEE (reference sequence). The CDR3 sequence is 13 residues long. CDR3 DNA: TGTGCCAGCAGCCGCAAAAACACAGATACGCAGTATTTT. Protein sequence: CASSRKNTDTQYF. The complete variable domain, with remaining parts taken from reference TRBV5-4 and TRBJ2-3, reads ETGVTQSPTHLIKTRGQQVTLRCSSQSGHNTVSWYQQALGQGPQFIFQYYREEENGRGNFPPRFSGLQFPNYSSELNVNALELDDSALYLCASSRKNTDTQYFGPGTRLTVL.

This clonotype has more than one count but fewer than ten. The gene calls are TRBV7-2 and TRBJ2-7; TRBD2 aligns across 9 bases. CDR3 size: 15 residues. V shed 5 bases and J 5 bases; nucleotides not matched to a gene: 10. Germline V CDR1 and CDR2: SGHTA, FQGNSA. CDR3: CASSLSSGGFDEQYF. The CDR3 nucleotides read TGTGCCAGCAGCCTGAGTAGCGGGGGTTTCGACGAGCAGTACTTC.

This rearrangement joins TRBV5-1 to TRBJ2-3; D possibly corresponds to TRBD1 (6 bases). Trimming took 0 bases from V and 2 from J, leaving 10 bases between them. CDR1 is SGHRS and CDR2 is YFSETQ in the germline V gene. This CDR3 is 15 amino acids long. The CDR3: CASSLAGDLTDTQYF. The CDR3, as DNA: TGCGCCAGCAGCTTGGCAGGGGACCTCACAGATACGCAGTATTTT.

Points on this clonotype: One end of the junction fails to match germline, which may point to a read error. The rearrangement joins TRBV4-2 to TRBJ2-3; unclear D gene. Germline V gene data show CDR1 as LGHNA and CDR2 as YNFKEQ. The CDR3 length is 15 residues. The CDR3, as DNA: TGTGCCAGGAGCCGAGACCCTACTAGCACAGATACGCAGTATTTT. Its translation is CARSRDPTSTDTQYF.

Ten or more counts support this clonotype. This chain links TRBV20-1 with TRBJ1-5; D not certain. The germline CDR1 and CDR2 sequences are DFQATT and SNEGSKA (reference sequence). CDR3 size: 17 residues. The V end was cut by 3 bases, the J end by 0 bases, with 18 bases between. The CDR3 coding sequence is TGCAGTGCTAGGGAAAGGGCCTACTATTATAGCAATCAGCCCCAGCATTTT. This gives the protein CSARERAYYYSNQPQHF.

This clonotype appeared many times. This chain links TRBV24-1 with TRBJ2-1, with no clear D. The CDR3 has 16 amino acids. V was pared by 4 bases and J by 0 bases, with 12 bases between. The germline gives CDR1 KGHDR, CDR2 SFDVKD. The CDR3 protein is CATSDNFPSSYNEQFF. CDR3 DNA sequence: TGTGCCACCAGTGACAACTTCCCCAGCTCCTACAATGAGCAGTTCTTC.

This clonotype was counted many times. This chain joins TRBV28 and TRBJ2-7; D tentatively reads TRBD1 or TRBD2 (5 bases each). The CDR3 is 15 residues long. The germline V gene has CDR1 MDHEN and CDR2 SYDVKM. The germline V and J ends were trimmed by 7 bases and 2 bases, with 18 bases remaining between them. CDR3 in DNA: TGTGCCAGCACTCCCCGGGTGGGACGGACCTACGAGCAGTACTTC. It translates to CASTPRVGRTYEQYF.

J is TRBJ2-1 and V is TRBV21-1. TRBV21-1 is marked as a pseudogene. This CDR3 spans 18 amino acids. CDR3 nucleotide sequence: TGTGCCAGCAGCAAACCCGTGGTGGCGGCCAGCTCCTACGATGAGCAGTTCTTC. Encoded protein: CASSKPVVAASSYDEQFF.

This clonotype was detected ten times or more. The chain has TRBV29-1 and TRBJ1-2; possibly TRBD1 for D (6 bases). This CDR3 has 12 residues. Trimming took 7 bases from V and 7 from J, leaving 16 bases between them. Germline V gives CDR1 SQVTM, CDR2 ANQGSEA. CDR3 sequence reads: CSAQGRGAGYTF. The CDR3 region has the DNA TGCAGCGCCCAGGGCAGGGGCGCTGGCTACACCTTC.